This T cell receptor (beta chain) was identified in a study of blood T cell repertoires in COVID-19. As for the study in general: PBMCs, B-cell-depleted T cells, or T cells provided the cDNA or gDNA that made up the material.

Trimming removed 4 bases from V and 3 bases from J; junction bases left unmatched: 6. Looked up from germline, CDR1 is LGHDT and CDR2 is YNNKEL (reference sequence). The CDR3 has 15 residues. Participants were placed into cohorts based on the clinical history they reported. As processed by the authors: Nucleated cell number was recorded as an estimate derived from reference gene primer amplification. The protocol was immunoSEQ multiplex PCR, while the TCRdb copy is restricted to in-frame clones and leaves out a portion. V and J calls and clone size come straight from that table; D and trimming were deduced from the DNA. The table lists a few hundred thousand clones, 70% to 90% of them singletons.

The clonotype originates from a woman in her thirties or forties who had recovered from COVID-19. Sample: PBMCs or T cells enriched from blood (not recorded which). V gene TRBV3-1 (or the pseudogene TRBV3-2) combines with J gene TRBJ1-3, with 7 positions matching TRBD1. CDR3 coding DNA: TGTGCCAGCAGCCGGCATGGACAGGTTGGAAACACCATATATTTT. Amino acids: CASSRHGQVGNTIYF.